These 12 T cell receptor beta chains originate from one sample sequenced in a study of post-analysis software for immune sequencing data. For these TCRs, the target antigens are not known. The library was made from cDNA and included unique molecular identifiers. TCRdb called the PCR reads again in MiXCR, with one record for every CDR3 protein. This table holds roughly 870,000 distinct CDR3 sequences, around 50% found once. Study-wide points: TRBV5-6, TRBV5-1 and TRBV20-1 were among a few TRBV segments more frequent in patients than controls.

The material sequenced was blood. The receptors derive from a girl aged 10 to 17 with multiple sclerosis.

This clonotype turned up a few times. The J gene is TRBJ2-5, the V gene TRBV12-3 or TRBV12-4; D is unclear. Trimming left V 2 bases short and J 13 bases short, with 17 bases between. The CDR3 covers 13 residues. CDR3 sequence (DNA): TGTGCCAGCAGTTTAAGTCCTTCCTACGAGCGGTACTTC. The encoded protein is CASSLSPSYERYF.

This clonotype has a handful of counts. The chain joins TRBV3-1 to TRBJ2-3; D call uncertain. V shed 1 base and J shed 0 bases, with 11 bases lying between them. CDR1 is LGHDT, CDR2 YNNKEL, per germline (reference sequence). This CDR3 has 16 residues. Here the CDR3 reads CASSQVLSSSTDTQYF. CDR3 DNA: TGTGCCAGCAGCCAAGTACTGTCTTCTAGCACAGATACGCAGTATTTT.

The table lists this clonotype with a few counts. The rearrangement uses TRBV7-2 and TRBJ1-2, with D maybe TRBD1 (5 bases). CDR3 length equals 12 residues. Germline V CDR1 and CDR2: SGHTA, FQGNSA. Between the trimmed V and J ends, which lost 3 bases and 7 bases, there was a span of 9 bases. CDR3 nucleotides: TGTGCCAGCAGCTTGGGGGTCCTTGGCTACACCTTC. Its translation: CASSLGVLGYTF.

The V call is TRBV15, the J call TRBJ2-7; no reliable D call. Germline CDR1 LNHNV, CDR2 YYDKDF (reference sequence). This CDR3 is 14 amino acids long. Between the trimmed V and J ends, which lost 0 bases and 7 bases, there was a span of 13 bases. The CDR3 DNA is TGTGCCACCAGCAGAGATGTAAAAGCCCAAGAGCAGTACTTC. Protein sequence: CATSRDVKAQEQYF.

The chain combines TRBV20-1 with TRBJ2-1, with 7 positions matching TRBD1. Trimming at V came to 2 bases and at J to 0 bases, leaving 10 bases not matched to a gene. The CDR3 contains 17 residues. The germline V gene encodes CDR1 DFQATT and CDR2 SNEGSKA (reference sequence). Written as DNA, the CDR3 is TGCAGTGCTAGACCCCTAGCAGGGGGAATCTCCTACAATGAGCAGTTCTTC. Its protein product is CSARPLAGGISYNEQFF.

The CDR3 bases are TGTGCCAGCAGCTTACAGGCGAGAAGCACAGATACGCAGTATTTT. Its protein is CASSLQARSTDTQYF. The V and J genes are TRBV7-2 and TRBJ2-3; D gene ambiguous. CDR3 length: 15 amino acids. Germline V CDR1 and CDR2: SGHTA, FQGNSA. V shed 2 bases and J shed 0 bases, with 9 bases lying between them. The full variable domain, completed using reference TRBV7-2 and TRBJ2-3, is GAGVSQSPSNKVTEKGKDVELRCDPISGHTALYWYRQSLGQGLEFLIYFQGNSAPDKSGLPSDRFSAERTGGSVSTLTIQRTQQEDSAVYLCASSLQARSTDTQYFGPGTRLTVL.

The chain is built from TRBV20-1 and TRBJ1-5; D remains unclear. V lost 3 bases and J lost 2, with 17 bases in between. CDR1 is DFQATT, CDR2 SNEGSKA, per germline (reference sequence). CDR3 length equals 16 residues. This CDR3 is CSASAGHHLGNQPQHF. The DNA for the CDR3 is TGCAGTGCTAGTGCCGGCCACCACCTTGGCAATCAGCCCCAGCATTTT.

The table lists this clonotype with a few counts. This chain joins TRBV29-1 and TRBJ1-2; possible D gene TRBD1, 5 bases. V was clipped by 0 bases and J by 2 bases, with 19 bases between them. This CDR3 is 17 amino acids long. Germline V gene lookup returns CDR1 SQVTM and CDR2 ANQGSEA. CDR3 amino acids: CSVEDRGAGQKNYGYTF. For the CDR3, the DNA is TGCAGCGTTGAAGATCGAGGGGCAGGGCAGAAAAACTATGGCTACACCTTC. The complete variable domain, with remaining parts taken from reference TRBV29-1 and TRBJ1-2, reads SAVISQKPSRDICQRGTSLTIQCQVDSQVTMMFWYRQQPGQSLTLIATANQGSEATYESGFVIDKFPISRPNLTFSTLTVSNMSPEDSSIYLCSVEDRGAGQKNYGYTFGSGTRLTVV.

The chain's CDR3 is CSAHPGTGGTGLAYEQYF. The CDR3, as DNA: TGCAGTGCTCACCCCGGGACAGGGGGCACCGGACTAGCGTACGAGCAGTACTTC. The chain uses TRBV20-1 and TRBJ2-7, with 12 bases identical to TRBD1. The CDR3 runs 18 residues. CDR1 and CDR2 from the germline V gene are DFQATT and SNEGSKA (reference sequence). V gave up 5 bases and J gave up 4 bases; unmatched junction bases: 18.

The chain uses TRBV10-3 and TRBJ2-3; maybe TRBD2 (7 bases). Trimming left V 2 bases short and J 4 bases short, with 13 bases between. Looked up from germline, CDR1 is ENHRY and CDR2 is SYGVKD. The CDR3 contains 15 residues. The CDR3 coding sequence is TGTGCCATCAGTGAGAGGGGGGGCTCCCCAGATACGCAGTATTTT. Encoded protein: CAISERGGSPDTQYF.

The chain combines TRBV7-9 with TRBJ2-7, with TRBD2 matching over 7 bases. The CDR3 loop spans 18 amino acids. Germline CDR1 and CDR2: SEHNR and FQNEAQ (reference sequence). V lost 3 bases and J lost 1; bases outside the gene matches: 15. The CDR3 nucleotides are TGTGCCAGCAGCTTTGGCGCTAGCGGAGGAGGACGGTCCTACGAGCAGTACTTC. Protein product: CASSFGASGGGRSYEQYF.

This clonotype was seen a handful of times. V is TRBV20-1 and J is TRBJ2-3; 11 bases line up with TRBD2. Germline V CDR1 and CDR2: DFQATT, SNEGSKA (reference sequence). This CDR3 has 16 amino acids. V was pared by 5 bases and J by 5 bases, with 12 bases of the junction left unmatched. This CDR3 is CSAGSGGLAAGDTQYF. In DNA form, the CDR3 reads TGCAGTGCTGGCTCCGGGGGACTAGCGGCCGGAGATACGCAGTATTTT.